The present T cell receptor (beta chain) was sequenced within a study of T cell responses to AZD1222 COVID-19 vaccine. Findings of the study overall: Spike-specific TCR breadth and depth rose after two AZD1222 doses. Donors in the cohort were predominantly white British and more often female, and clonal diversity was possibly underestimated.

Per germline, CDR1 ENHRY and CDR2 SYGVKD. Between the trimmed V and J ends, which lost 1 base and 5 bases, there was a span of 9 bases. The CDR3 consists of 13 residues. In regard to this clone: The antigen remains unidentified.

Here immunoSEQ multiplex PCR was the method, and the copy in TCRdb shows in-frame clones only, minus some. Of roughly 46,000 clones listed, about 91% are singletons. It was second doses at about 4 or about 12 weeks that were pooled. The specimen comprised peripheral blood, sampled 28 days after the second AZD1222 dose. This TCR came from an adult who received the AZD1222 COVID-19 vaccine. This rearrangement joins TRBV10-3 to TRBJ2-7; the D gene is possibly TRBD2 (5 bases). The CDR3 DNA reads TGTGCCATCAGTGAGTGGATGGAGGACGAGCAGTACTTC. Amino acid sequence: CAISEWMEDEQYF.